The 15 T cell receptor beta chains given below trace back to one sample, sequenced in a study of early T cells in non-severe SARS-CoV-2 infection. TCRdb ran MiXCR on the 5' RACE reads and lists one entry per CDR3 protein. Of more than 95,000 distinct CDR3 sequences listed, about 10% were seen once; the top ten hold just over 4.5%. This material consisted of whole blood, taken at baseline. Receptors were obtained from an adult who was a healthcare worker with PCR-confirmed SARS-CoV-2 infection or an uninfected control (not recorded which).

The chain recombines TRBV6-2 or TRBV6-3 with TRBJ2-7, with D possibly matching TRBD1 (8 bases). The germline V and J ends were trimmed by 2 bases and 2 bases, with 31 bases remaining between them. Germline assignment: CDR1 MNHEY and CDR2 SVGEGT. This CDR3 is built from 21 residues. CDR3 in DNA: TGTGCCAGCAGTTACCTTCACCCCACAGGGGGTTCGCGCGGGGGACCCTACGAGCAGTACTTC. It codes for CASSYLHPTGGSRGGPYEQYF.

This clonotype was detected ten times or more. The CDR3 DNA reads as TGTGCCAGCAGCGGGACAGGGGACTATGGCTACACCTTC. It specifies CASSGTGDYGYTF. V gene TRBV9 combines with J gene TRBJ1-2, with 9 bases matching TRBD1. The CDR3 has 13 amino acids. V gave up 3 bases and J gave up 3 bases; unmatched junction bases: 0. Germline V CDR1 and CDR2: SGDLS, YYNGEE.

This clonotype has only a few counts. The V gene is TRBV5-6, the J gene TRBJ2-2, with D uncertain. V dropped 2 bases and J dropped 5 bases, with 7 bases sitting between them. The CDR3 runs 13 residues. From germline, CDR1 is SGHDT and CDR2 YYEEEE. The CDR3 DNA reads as TGTGCCAGCAGCTTTATAGAGACCGGGGAGCTGTTTTTT. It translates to CASSFIETGELFF.

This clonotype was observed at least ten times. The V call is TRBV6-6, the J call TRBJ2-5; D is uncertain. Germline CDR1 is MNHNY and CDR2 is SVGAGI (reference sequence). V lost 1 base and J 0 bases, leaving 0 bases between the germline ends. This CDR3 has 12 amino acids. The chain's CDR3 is CASSYYQETQYF. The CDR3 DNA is TGTGCCAGCAGTTACTACCAAGAGACCCAGTACTTC.

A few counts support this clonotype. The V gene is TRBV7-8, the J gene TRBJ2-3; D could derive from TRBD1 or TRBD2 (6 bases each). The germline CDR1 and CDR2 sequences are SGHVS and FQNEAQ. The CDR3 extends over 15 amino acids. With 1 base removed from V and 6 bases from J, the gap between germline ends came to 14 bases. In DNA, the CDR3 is TGTGCCAGCAGCTTAGAAAGGGGGGCCCTGGATACGCAGTATTTT. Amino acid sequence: CASSLERGALDTQYF.

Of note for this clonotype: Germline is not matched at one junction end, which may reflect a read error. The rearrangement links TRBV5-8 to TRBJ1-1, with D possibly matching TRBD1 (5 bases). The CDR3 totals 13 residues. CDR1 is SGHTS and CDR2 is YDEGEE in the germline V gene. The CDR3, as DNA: TGTGTCAGCAGCAATCAGGGAGGCACTGAAGCTTTCTTT. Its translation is CVSSNQGGTEAFF. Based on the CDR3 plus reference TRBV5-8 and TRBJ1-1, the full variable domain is EAGVTQSPTHLIKTRGQQATLRCSPISGHTSVYWYQQALGLGLQFLLWYDEGEERNRGNFPPRFSGRQFPNYSSELNVNALELEDSALYLCVSSNQGGTEAFFGQGTRLTVV.

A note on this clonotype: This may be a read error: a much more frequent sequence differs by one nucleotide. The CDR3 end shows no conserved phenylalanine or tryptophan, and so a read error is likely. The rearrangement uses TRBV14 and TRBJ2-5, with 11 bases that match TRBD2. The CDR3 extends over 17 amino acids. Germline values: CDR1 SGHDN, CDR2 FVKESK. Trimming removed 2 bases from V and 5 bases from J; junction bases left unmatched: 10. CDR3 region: CASSQPRLAGFRETQYS. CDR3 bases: TGTGCCAGCAGCCAACCACGACTAGCGGGATTCCGGGAGACCCAGTACTCC.

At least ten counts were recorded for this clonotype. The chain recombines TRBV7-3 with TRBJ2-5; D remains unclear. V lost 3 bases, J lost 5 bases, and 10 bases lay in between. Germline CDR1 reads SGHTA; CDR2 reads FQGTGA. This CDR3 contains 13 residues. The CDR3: CASSFGSSETQYF. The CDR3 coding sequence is TGTGCCAGCAGCTTCGGGTCGTCGGAGACCCAGTACTTC.

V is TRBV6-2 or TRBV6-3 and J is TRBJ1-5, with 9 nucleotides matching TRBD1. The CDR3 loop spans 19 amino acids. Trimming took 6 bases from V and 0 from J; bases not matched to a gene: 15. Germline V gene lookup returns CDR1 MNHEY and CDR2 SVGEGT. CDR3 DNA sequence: TGTGCCAGCAGCGCCAACCCGGGACAGGGATTCTATAGCAATCAGCCCCAGCATTTT. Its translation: CASSANPGQGFYSNQPQHF.

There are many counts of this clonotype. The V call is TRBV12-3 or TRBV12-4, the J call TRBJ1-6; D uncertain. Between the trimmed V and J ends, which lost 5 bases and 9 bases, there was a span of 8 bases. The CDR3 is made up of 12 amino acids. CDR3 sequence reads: CASSPRGSPLHF. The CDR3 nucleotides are TGTGCCAGCAGTCCGCGGGGTTCACCCCTCCACTTT.

The CDR3 DNA reads as TGTGCCACCAGCAGGTCTGGGGCCAGGGAGGACATTCAGTACTTC. Translation: CATSRSGAREDIQYF. The rearrangement uses TRBV15 and TRBJ2-4; possibly TRBD2 for D (6 bases). CDR3 length: 15 amino acids. The V gene's germline CDR1 is LNHNV and CDR2 YYDKDF (reference sequence). V lost 3 bases, J lost 8 bases, and 17 bases lay in between.

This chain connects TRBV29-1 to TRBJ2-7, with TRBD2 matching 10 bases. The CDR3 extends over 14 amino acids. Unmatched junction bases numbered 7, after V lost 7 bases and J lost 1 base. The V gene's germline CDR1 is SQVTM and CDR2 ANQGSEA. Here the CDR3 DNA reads TGCAGCGCCACTCCGACTAGCGGGTCCTACGAGCAGTACTTC. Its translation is CSATPTSGSYEQYF.

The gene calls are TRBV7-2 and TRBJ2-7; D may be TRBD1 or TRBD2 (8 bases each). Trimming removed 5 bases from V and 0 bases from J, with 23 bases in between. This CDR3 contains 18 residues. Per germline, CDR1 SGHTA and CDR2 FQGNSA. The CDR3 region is CASSRDRRVLADSYEQYF. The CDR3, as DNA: TGTGCCAGCAGCCGGGACAGGCGCGTACTAGCGGACTCCTACGAGCAGTACTTC.

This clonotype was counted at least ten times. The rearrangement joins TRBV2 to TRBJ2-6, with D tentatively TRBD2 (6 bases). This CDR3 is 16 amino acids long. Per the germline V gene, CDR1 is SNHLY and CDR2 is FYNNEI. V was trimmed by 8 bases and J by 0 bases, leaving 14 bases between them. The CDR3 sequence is CASVPPGSSGANVLTF. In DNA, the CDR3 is TGTGCCAGCGTCCCACCCGGGAGCTCTGGGGCCAACGTCCTGACTTTC.

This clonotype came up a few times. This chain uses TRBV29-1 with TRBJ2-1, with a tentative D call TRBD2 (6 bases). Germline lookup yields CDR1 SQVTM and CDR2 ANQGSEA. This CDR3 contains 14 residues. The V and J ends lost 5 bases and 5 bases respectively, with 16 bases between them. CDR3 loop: CSVRYGGGNNEQFF. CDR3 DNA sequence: TGCAGCGTTCGCTATGGGGGAGGAAACAATGAGCAGTTCTTC.